This TCR beta chain was found in a study of T-cell memory formation after mild COVID-19. Study as a whole: The study found TCR clusters largely donor specific. General study findings and limits: Day 15 to 85 contractors were CD4/CD8 balanced; later expanders leaned CD4+. Of the contracting clones, CD4+ ones lay mainly in CM and EM, and CD8+ ones in EMRA.

The CDR3 is made up of 16 amino acids. Germline V gene lookup returns CDR1 SGHAT and CDR2 FQNNGV. This clonotype was observed a handful of times. Its antigen is unidentified. The junction does not match germline at one end; this may be a read error. A single record per CDR3 protein comes from TCRdb applying MiXCR to the 5' RACE reads. The table records under 300,000 distinct CDR3 sequences, around 17% of them present only once. The clonotype was recovered from a man aged 18 to 30 who had mild COVID-19 (a few samples of this study predate the infection). Cell type and time point are not known. The sequenced sample was PBMCs or a T cell subset sorted from them (not recorded which). The rearrangement links TRBV11-2 to TRBJ2-2; perhaps TRBD2 as D (7 bases). For the CDR3, the DNA is TGTGCCAGCACCTTACGCGGGGGCCTTAACACCGGGGAGCTGTTTTTT. Amino acid sequence: CASTLRGGLNTGELFF.